These T cell receptor beta chains were read from a single sample in a study of blood T cell repertoires in COVID-19. Sequenced by immunoSEQ multiplex PCR; TCRdb stores in-frame clones only, minus some. The top ten clones hold approximately 0.5% of a sample with roughly 200,000 clones, over 75% of them seen once. The sample was peripheral blood. The origin of the receptors is a man between 50 and 59 years old with acute or convalescent COVID-19. CDR3s include the opening cysteine and the closing phenylalanine or tryptophan. D genes are given only for firm matches. The size entry is marked missing in some rows and otherwise reads once, few, many or a size class.

>TRBJ1-2|NA|TRBV6-1|NA
CASSEQSGFGYTF
TGTGCCAGCAGTGAACAATCAGGGTTTGGCTACACCTTC
>TRBJ1-5|NA|TRBV15|TRBD1
CATSRGSRTGDQPQHF
TGTGCCACCAGCAGAGGATCCCGGACAGGAGATCAGCCCCAGCATTTT
>TRBJ1-5|NA|TRBV30|TRBD1
CAWSPPDRVNQPQHF
TGTGCCTGGAGTCCCCCGGACAGGGTAAATCAGCCCCAGCATTTT
>TRBJ1-2|NA|TRBV3-1/TRBV3-2|NA
CASSHGSATYGYTF
TGTGCCAGCAGCCACGGGTCAGCAACCTATGGCTACACCTTC
>TRBJ2-7|NA|TRBV11-2|TRBD1
CASSLPGQGASYEQYF
TGTGCCAGCAGCTTACCGGGACAGGGGGCCTCCTACGAGCAGTACTTC
>TRBJ2-5|NA|TRBV9|TRBD2
CASSSGKTSDPPGTQYF
TGTGCCAGCAGCTCCGGTAAGACTAGCGATCCTCCTGGGACCCAGTACTTC
>TRBJ1-5|NA|TRBV27|NA
CASSFGGSSNQPQHF
TGTGCCAGCAGTTTTGGGGGGTCTAGCAATCAGCCCCAGCATTTT
>TRBJ2-7|NA|TRBV28|NA
CASSQPDSYEQYF
TGTGCCAGCAGTCAACCAGACTCCTACGAGCAGTACTTC
>TRBJ2-4|NA|TRBV5-1|NA
CASSLGQSPDIQYF
TGCGCCAGCAGCTTGGGACAGTCTCCGGACATTCAGTACTTC
>TRBJ1-3|NA|TRBV12-3/TRBV12-4|NA
CASSAMGNTIYF
TGTGCCAGCAGTGCTATGGGAAACACCATATATTTT
>TRBJ2-6|NA|TRBV6-6|TRBD1
CASSPRDSIAGANVLTF
TGTGCCAGCAGTCCCCGGGACAGTATCGCTGGGGCCAACGTCCTGACTTTC
>TRBJ1-5|NA|TRBV19|TRBD1
CASRDRLRNQPQHF
TGTGCCAGTAGGGACAGGTTAAGGAATCAGCCCCAGCATTTT
>TRBJ1-4|NA|TRBV19|TRBD1
CASTPGGQGAEKLFF
TGTGCCAGTACCCCAGGTGGACAGGGGGCTGAAAAACTGTTTTTT
>TRBJ1-3|NA|TRBV30|TRBD1
CAWAGTGDRNTIYF
TGTGCCTGGGCCGGGACAGGGGATCGGAACACCATATATTTT
>TRBJ1-1|NA|TRBV4-1|NA
CASSPGYTEAFF
TGCGCCAGCAGCCCAGGGTACACTGAAGCTTTCTTT
>TRBJ2-1|NA|TRBV27|NA
CASSLKGTASGRARGEQFF
TGTGCCAGCAGTTTAAAGGGGACGGCGAGCGGGAGAGCCAGGGGGGAGCAGTTCTTC
>TRBJ1-3|once|TRBV29-1|NA
CSVESLGQGNTIYF
TGCAGCGTTGAGTCCCTCGGACAGGGAAACACCATATATTTT
>TRBJ2-2|NA|TRBV11-3|TRBD1
CASSHTGQGRTGELFF
TGTGCCAGCAGCCACACCGGACAGGGTCGCACCGGGGAGCTGTTTTTT
>TRBJ2-2|NA|TRBV7-8|TRBD2
CASSPLAGSNTGELLF
TGTGCCAGCAGCCCACTAGCGGGGTCGAACACCGGGGAGCTGCTTTTT
>TRBJ2-1|NA|TRBV10-3|NA
CAINGADYNEQFF
TGTGCCATCAATGGGGCAGACTACAATGAGCAGTTCTTC